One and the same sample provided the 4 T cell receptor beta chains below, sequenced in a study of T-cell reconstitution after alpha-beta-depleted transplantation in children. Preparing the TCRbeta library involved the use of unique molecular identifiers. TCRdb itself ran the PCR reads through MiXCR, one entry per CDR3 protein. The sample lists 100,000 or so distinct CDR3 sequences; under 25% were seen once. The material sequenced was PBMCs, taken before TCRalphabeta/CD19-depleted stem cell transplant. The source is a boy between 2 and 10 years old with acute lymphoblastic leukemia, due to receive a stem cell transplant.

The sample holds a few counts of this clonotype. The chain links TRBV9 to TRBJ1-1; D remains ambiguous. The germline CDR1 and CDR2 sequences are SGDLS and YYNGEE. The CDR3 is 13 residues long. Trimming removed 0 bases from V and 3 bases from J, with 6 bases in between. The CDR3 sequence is CASSVADYTEAFF. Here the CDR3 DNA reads TGTGCCAGCAGCGTAGCCGATTACACTGAAGCTTTCTTT. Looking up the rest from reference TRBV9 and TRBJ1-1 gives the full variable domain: DSGVTQTPKHLITATGQRVTLRCSPRSGDLSVYWYQQSLDQGLQFLIQYYNGEERAKGNILERFSAQQFPDLHSELNLSSLELGDSALYFCASSVADYTEAFFGQGTRLTVV.

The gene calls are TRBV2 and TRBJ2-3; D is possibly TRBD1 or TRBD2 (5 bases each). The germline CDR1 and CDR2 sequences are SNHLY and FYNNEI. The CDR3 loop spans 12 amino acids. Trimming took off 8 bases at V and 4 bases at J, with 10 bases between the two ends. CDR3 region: CASCLGADTQYF. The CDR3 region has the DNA TGTGCCAGCTGCCTGGGGGCAGATACGCAGTATTTT.

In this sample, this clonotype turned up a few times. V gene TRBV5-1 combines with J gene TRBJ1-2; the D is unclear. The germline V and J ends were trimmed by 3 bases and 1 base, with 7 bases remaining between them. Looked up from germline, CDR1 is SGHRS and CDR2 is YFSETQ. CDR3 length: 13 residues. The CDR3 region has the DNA TGCGCCAGCAGCTCCGAGGGTAACTATGGCTACACCTTC. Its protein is CASSSEGNYGYTF.

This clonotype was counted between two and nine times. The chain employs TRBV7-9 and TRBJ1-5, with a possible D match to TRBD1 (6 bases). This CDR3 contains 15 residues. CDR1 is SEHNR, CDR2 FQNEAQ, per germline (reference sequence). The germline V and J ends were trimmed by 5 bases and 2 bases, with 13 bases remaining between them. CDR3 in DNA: TGTGCCAGCAGCCCCTCGGGGGCGGGCAATCAGCCCCAGCATTTT. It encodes CASSPSGAGNQPQHF.